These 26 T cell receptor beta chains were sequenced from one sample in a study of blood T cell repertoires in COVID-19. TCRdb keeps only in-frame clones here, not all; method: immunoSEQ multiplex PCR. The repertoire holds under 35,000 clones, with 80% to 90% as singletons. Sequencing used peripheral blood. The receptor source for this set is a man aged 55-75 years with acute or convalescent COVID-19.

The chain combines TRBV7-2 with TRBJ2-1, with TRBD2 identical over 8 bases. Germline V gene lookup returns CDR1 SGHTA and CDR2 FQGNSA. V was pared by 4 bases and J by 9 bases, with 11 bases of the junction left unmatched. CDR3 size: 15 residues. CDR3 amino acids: CASSSTSGTTTEQFF. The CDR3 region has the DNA TGTGCCAGCAGCTCTACTAGCGGCACGACTACTGAGCAGTTCTTC.

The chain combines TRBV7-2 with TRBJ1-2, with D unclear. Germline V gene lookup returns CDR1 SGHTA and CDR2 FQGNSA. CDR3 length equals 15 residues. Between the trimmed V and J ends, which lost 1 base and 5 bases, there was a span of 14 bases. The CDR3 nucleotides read TGTGCCAGCAGCTTAGAGAGGTCAACAATGTATGGCTACACCTTC. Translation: CASSLERSTMYGYTF.

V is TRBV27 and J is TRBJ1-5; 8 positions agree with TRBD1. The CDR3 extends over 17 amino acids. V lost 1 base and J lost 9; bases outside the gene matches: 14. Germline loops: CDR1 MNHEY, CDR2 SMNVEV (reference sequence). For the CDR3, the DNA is TGTGCCAGCAGTTTATGCAGAAGCCGGGACAGGTCCAGGCCCCAGCATTTT. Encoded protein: CASSLCRSRDRSRPQHF.

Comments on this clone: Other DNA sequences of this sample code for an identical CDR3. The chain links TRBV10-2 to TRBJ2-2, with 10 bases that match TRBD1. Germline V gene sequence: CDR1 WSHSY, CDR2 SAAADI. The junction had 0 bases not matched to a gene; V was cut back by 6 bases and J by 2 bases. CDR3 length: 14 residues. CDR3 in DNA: TGCGCCAGCAGGACAGGGGGCAACACCGGGGAGCTGTTTTTT. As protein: CASRTGGNTGELFF.

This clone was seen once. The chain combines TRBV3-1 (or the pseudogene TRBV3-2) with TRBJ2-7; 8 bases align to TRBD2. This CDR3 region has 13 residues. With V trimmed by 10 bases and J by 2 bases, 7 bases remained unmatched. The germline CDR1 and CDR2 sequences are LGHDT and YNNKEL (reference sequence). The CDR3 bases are TGTGCCACTCAACCTAGCGGGCCCTACGAGCAGTACTTC. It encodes CATQPSGPYEQYF.

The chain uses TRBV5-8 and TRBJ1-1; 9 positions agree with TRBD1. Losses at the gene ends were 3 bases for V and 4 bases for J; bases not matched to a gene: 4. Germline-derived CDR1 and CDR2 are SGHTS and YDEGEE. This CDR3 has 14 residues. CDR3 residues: CASSWGQGTTEAFF. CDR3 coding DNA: TGTGCCAGCAGCTGGGGACAGGGAACCACTGAAGCTTTCTTT. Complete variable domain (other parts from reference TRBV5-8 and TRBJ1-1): EAGVTQSPTHLIKTRGQQATLRCSPISGHTSVYWYQQALGLGLQFLLWYDEGEERNRGNFPPRFSGRQFPNYSSELNVNALELEDSALYLCASSWGQGTTEAFFGQGTRLTVV.

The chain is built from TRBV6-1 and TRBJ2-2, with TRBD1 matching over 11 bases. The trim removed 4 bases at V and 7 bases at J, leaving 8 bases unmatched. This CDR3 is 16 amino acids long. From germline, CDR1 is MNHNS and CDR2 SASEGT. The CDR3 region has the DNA TGTGCCAGCAGTGGCAAAGGACAGGGGGCAATCGGGGAGCTGTTTTTT. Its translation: CASSGKGQGAIGELFF.

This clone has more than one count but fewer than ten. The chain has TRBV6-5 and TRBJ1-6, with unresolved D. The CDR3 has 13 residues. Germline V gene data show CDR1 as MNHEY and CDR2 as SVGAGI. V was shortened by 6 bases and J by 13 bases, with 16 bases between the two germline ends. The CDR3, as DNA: TGTGCCAGCAGGCCACTCTCCGGGTTGCCCCTCCACTTT. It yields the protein CASRPLSGLPLHF.

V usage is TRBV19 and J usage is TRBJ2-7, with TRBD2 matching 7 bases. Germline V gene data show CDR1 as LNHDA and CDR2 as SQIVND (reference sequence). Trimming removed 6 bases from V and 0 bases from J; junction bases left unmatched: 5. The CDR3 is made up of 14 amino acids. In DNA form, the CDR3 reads TGTGCCAGTAGGAGCGGGACCAGCTCCTACGAGCAGTACTTC. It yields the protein CASRSGTSSYEQYF.

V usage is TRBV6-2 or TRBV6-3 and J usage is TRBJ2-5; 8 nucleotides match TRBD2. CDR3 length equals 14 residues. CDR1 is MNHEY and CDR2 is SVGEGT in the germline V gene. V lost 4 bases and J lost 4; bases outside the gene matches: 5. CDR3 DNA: TGTGCCAGCAGTTCCCGACTAGCGATAGAGACCCAGTACTTC. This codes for CASSSRLAIETQYF.

CDR3: CASSQAAGVGETQYF. The CDR3 nucleotides read TGTGCCAGCAGCCAAGCAGCCGGGGTGGGGGAGACCCAGTACTTC. The V gene is TRBV4-2, the J gene TRBJ2-5; weak D call: TRBD2 (5 bases). Germline V gene sequence: CDR1 LGHNA, CDR2 YNFKEQ. V lost 1 base to trimming and J lost 5 bases, with 14 bases between them. The CDR3 is 15 amino acids.

The CDR3 is CASSLVAGVGNEQFF. In DNA, the CDR3 is TGTGCCAGCAGCTTAGTTGCGGGAGTCGGCAATGAGCAGTTCTTC. V usage is TRBV11-3 and J usage is TRBJ2-1; 7 nucleotides match TRBD2. V was clipped by 1 base and J by 6 bases; unmatched bases: 6. Germline assignment: CDR1 SGHNT and CDR2 YENEEA. There are 15 residues in the CDR3. Drawing the rest from reference TRBV11-3 and TRBJ2-1, the complete variable domain is EAGVVQSPRYKIIEKKQPVAFWCNPISGHNTLYWYLQNLGQGPELLIRYENEEAVDDSQLPKDRFSAERLKGVDSTLKIQPAELGDSAVYLCASSLVAGVGNEQFFGPGTRLTVL.

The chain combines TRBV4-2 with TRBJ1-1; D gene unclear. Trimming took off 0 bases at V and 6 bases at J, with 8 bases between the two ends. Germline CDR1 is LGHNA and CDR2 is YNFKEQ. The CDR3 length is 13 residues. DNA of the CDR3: TGTGCCAGCAGCCAAGAAACTCTTGCTGAAGCTTTCTTT. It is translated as CASSQETLAEAFF.

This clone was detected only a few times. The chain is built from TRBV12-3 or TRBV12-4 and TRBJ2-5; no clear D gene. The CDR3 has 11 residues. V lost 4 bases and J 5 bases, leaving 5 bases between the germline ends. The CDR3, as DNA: TGTGCCAGCAGTTCAATGGAGACCCAGTACTTC. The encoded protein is CASSSMETQYF.

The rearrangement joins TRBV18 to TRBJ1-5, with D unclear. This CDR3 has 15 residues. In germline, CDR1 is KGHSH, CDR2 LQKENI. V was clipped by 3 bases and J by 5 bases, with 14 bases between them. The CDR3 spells CASSPGTGSYQPQHF. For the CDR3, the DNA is TGTGCCAGCTCACCTGGCACCGGGAGCTATCAGCCCCAGCATTTT.

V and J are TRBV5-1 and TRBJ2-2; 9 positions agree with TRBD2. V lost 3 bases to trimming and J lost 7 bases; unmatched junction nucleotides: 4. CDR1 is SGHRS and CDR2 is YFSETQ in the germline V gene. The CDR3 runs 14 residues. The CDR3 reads CASSWTSEGGELFF. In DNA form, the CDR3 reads TGCGCCAGCAGCTGGACTAGCGAGGGCGGGGAGCTGTTTTTT.

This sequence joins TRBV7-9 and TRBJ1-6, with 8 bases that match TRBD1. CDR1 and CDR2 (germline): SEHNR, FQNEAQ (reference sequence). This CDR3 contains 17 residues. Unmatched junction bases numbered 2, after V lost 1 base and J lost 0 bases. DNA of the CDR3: TGTGCCAGCAGCTTAGGGACAGGGAGCTCCTATAATTCACCCCTCCACTTT. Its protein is CASSLGTGSSYNSPLHF. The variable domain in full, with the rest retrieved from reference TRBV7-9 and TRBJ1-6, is DTGVSQNPRHKITKRGQNVTFRCDPISEHNRLYWYRQTLGQGPEFLTYFQNEAQLEKSRLLSDRFSAERPKGSFSTLEIQRTEQGDSAMYLCASSLGTGSSYNSPLHFGNGTRLTVT.

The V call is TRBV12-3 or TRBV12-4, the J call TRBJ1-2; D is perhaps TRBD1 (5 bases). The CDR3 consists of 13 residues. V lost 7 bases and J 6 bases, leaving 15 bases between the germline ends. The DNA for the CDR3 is TGTGCCAGCACCCTTGACAGTTTAGATGGCTACACCTTC. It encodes CASTLDSLDGYTF.

CDR3 protein: CASIPPGGGEKLFF. The DNA for the CDR3 is TGTGCCAGTATCCCTCCGGGGGGGGGTGAAAAACTGTTTTTT. The chain links TRBV19 to TRBJ1-4, with D possibly TRBD1 on 5 matching bases. V lost 7 bases, J lost 7 bases, and 16 bases lay in between. The CDR3 spans 14 residues. CDR1 is LNHDA, CDR2 SQIVND, per germline (reference sequence). The full variable domain, its missing parts supplied by reference TRBV19 and TRBJ1-4, is DGGITQSPKYLFRKEGQNVTLSCEQNLNHDAMYWYRQDPGQGLRLIYYSQIVNDFQKGDIAEGYSVSREKKESFPLTVTSAQKNPTAFYLCASIPPGGGEKLFFGSGTQLSVL.

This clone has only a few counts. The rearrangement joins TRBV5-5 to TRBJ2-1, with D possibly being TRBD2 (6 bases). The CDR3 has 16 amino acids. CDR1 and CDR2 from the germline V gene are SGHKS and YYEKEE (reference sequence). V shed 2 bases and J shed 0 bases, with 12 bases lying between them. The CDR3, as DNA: TGTGCCAGCAGCTTTCGGCGCGGGACCTCCTACAATGAGCAGTTCTTC. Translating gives CASSFRRGTSYNEQFF.

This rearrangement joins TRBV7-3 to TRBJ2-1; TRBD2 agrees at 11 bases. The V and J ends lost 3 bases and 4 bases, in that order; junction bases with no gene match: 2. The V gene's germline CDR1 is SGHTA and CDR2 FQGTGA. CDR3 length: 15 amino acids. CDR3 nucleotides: TGTGCCAGCAGCTTGGGACTAGCGGAGTACAATGAGCAGTTCTTC. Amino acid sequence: CASSLGLAEYNEQFF.

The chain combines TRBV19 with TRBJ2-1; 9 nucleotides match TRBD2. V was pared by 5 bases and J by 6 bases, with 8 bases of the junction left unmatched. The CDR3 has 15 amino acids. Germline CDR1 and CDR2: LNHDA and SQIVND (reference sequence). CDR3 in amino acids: CASSAGLALPNEQFF. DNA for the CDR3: TGTGCCAGTAGTGCCGGACTAGCGCTACCCAATGAGCAGTTCTTC.

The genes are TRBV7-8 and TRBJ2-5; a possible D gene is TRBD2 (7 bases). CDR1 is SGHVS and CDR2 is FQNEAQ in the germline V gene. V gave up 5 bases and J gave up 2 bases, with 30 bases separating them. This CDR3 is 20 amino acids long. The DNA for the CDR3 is TGTGCCAGCAGCGACCCGCCTTGGGGGGGGGCCTTCCCGTTTCAAGAGACCCAGTACTTC. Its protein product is CASSDPPWGGAFPFQETQYF.

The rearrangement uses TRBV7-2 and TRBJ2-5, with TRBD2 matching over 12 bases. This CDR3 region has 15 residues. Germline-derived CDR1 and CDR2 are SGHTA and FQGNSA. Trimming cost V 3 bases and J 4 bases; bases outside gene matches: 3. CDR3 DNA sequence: TGTGCCAGCAGCTTTGGACTAGCGGGAAGAGAGACCCAGTACTTC. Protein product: CASSFGLAGRETQYF. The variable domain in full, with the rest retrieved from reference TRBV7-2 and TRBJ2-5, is GAGVSQSPSNKVTEKGKDVELRCDPISGHTALYWYRQSLGQGLEFLIYFQGNSAPDKSGLPSDRFSAERTGGSVSTLTIQRTQQEDSAVYLCASSFGLAGRETQYFGPGTRLLVL.

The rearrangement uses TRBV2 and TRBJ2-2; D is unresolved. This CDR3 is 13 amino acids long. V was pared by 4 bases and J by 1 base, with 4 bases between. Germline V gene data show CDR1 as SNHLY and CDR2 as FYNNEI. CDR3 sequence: CASSAQNTGELFF. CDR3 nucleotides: TGTGCCAGCAGTGCACAGAACACCGGGGAGCTGTTTTTT. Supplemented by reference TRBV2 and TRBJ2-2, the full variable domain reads EPEVTQTPSHQVTQMGQEVILRCVPISNHLYFYWYRQILGQKVEFLVSFYNNEISEKSEIFDDQFSVERPDGSNFTLKIRSTKLEDSAMYFCASSAQNTGELFFGEGSRLTVL.

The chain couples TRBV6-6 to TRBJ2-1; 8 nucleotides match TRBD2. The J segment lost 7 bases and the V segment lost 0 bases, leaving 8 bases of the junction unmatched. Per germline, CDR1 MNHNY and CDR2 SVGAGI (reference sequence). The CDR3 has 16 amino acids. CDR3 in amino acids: CASSYSAGGAGNEQFF. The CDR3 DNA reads TGTGCCAGCAGTTACTCGGCCGGGGGGGCCGGGAATGAGCAGTTCTTC.